The text below deals with one T cell receptor beta chain. The data originate from a study of blood T cell repertoires in COVID-19. About the research overall: COVID-19 samples collected from the United States, Italy and Spain covered acute and convalescent phases. From T cells, B-cell-depleted T cells, or PBMCs came the material, which was cDNA or gDNA.

Everyone who took part was roughly 18 to 100 years old, and they came from 24 US areas. V was shortened by 2 bases and J by 0 bases, with 5 bases between the two germline ends. The length of the CDR3 is 13 residues. Germline values: CDR1 SGHNT, CDR2 YYREEE (reference sequence). The repertoire was sequenced with immunoSEQ multiplex PCR; TCRdb's copy has only in-frame clones and lacks some. The repertoire has fewer than 300,000 clones, 70% to 90% of them found once; the top ten carry 0.95% to 1.5%. V usage is TRBV5-4 and J usage is TRBJ1-2; D gene unclear. This clonotype was obtained from a woman aged 40 to 49 with acute COVID-19. Sequencing was performed on PBMCs or T cells enriched from blood (not recorded which). The CDR3 bases are TGTGCCAGCAGCTTTGCAGCTAACTATGGCTACACCTTC. Translation gives CASSFAANYGYTF.